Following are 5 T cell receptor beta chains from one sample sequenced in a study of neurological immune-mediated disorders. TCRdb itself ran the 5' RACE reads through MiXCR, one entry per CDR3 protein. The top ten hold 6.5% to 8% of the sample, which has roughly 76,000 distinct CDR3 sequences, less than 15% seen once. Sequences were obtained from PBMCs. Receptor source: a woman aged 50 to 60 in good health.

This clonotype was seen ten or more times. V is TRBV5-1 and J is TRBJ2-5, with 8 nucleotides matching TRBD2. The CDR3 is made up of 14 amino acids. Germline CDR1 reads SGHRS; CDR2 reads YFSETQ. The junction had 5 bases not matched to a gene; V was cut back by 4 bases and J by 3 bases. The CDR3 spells CASSQLAVEETQYF. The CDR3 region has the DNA TGCGCCAGCAGCCAACTAGCGGTAGAAGAGACCCAGTACTTC.

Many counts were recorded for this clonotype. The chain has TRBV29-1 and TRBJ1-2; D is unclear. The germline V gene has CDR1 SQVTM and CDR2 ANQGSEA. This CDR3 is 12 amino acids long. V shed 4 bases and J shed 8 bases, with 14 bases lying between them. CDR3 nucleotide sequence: TGCAGCGTTGGGGAGGGTCTTAGAGGCTACACCTTC. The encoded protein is CSVGEGLRGYTF.

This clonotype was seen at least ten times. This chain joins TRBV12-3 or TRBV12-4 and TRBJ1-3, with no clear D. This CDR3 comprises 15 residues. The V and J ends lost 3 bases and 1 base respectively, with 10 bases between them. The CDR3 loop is CASSFRRASGNTIYF. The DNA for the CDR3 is TGTGCCAGCAGTTTCCGTCGAGCTTCTGGAAACACCATATATTTT.

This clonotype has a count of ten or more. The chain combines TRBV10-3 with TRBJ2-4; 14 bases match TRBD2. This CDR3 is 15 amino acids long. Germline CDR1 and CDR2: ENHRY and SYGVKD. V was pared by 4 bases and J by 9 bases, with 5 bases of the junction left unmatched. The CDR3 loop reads CAISAGLAGVSIQYF. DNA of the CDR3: TGTGCCATCAGTGCGGGACTAGCGGGAGTAAGCATTCAGTACTTC.

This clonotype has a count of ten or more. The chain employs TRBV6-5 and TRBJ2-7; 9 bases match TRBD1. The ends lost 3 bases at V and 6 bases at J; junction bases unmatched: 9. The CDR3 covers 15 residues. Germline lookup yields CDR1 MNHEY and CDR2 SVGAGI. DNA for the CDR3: TGTGCCAGCAGTTATGGACAGGGGCTTTTGACCGAGCAGTACTTC. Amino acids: CASSYGQGLLTEQYF.